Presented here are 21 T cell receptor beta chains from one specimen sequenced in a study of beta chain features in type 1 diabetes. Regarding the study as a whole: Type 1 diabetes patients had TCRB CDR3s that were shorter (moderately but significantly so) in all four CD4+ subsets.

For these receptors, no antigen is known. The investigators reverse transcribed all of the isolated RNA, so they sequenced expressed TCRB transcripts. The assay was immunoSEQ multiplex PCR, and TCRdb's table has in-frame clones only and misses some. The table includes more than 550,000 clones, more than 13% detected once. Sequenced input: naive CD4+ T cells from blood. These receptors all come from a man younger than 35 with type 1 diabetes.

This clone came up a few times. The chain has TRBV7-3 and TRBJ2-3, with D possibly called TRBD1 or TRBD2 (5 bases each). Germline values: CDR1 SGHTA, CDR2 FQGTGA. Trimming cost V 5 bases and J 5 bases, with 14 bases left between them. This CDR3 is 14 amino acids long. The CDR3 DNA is TGTGCCAGCAGCCCCGGGACGATGGGAGATACGCAGTATTTT. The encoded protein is CASSPGTMGDTQYF.

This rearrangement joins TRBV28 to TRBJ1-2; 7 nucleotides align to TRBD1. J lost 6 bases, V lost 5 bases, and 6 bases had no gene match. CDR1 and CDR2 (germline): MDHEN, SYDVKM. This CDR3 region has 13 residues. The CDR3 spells CASSPGQKHGYTF. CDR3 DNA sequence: TGTGCCAGCAGTCCGGGACAGAAACATGGCTACACCTTC.

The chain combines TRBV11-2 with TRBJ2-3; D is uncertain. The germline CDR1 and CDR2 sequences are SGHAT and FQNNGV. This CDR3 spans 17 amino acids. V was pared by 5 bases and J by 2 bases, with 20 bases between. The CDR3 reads CASSPGRLRTLTDTQYF. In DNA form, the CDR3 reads TGTGCCAGCAGCCCAGGCCGGTTAAGAACCCTCACAGATACGCAGTATTTT.

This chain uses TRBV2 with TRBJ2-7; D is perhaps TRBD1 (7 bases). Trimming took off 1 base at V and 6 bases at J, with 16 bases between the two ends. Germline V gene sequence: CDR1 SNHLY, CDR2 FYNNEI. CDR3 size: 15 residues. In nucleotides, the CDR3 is TGTGCCAGCAGTGAAGTCCCAGGGGGGCTCGGCGAGCAGTACTTC. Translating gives CASSEVPGGLGEQYF.

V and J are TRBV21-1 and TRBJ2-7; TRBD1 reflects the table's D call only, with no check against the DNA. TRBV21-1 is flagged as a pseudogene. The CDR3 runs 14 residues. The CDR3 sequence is CASSRHRGHYEQYF. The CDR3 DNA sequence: TGTGCCAGCAGCAGACACAGGGGACACTACGAGCAGTACTTC.

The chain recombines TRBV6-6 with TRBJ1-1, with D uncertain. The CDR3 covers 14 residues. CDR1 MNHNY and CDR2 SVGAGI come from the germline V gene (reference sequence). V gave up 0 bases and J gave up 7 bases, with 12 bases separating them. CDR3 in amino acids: CASSYSGGFNEAFF. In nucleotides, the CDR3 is TGTGCCAGCAGTTACTCTGGAGGTTTTAATGAAGCTTTCTTT.

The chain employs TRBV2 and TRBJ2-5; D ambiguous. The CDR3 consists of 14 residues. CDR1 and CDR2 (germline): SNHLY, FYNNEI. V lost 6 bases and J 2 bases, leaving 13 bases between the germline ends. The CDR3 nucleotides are TGTGCCAGCAGGCCGGTTTTAGGGCAAGAGACCCAGTACTTC. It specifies CASRPVLGQETQYF.

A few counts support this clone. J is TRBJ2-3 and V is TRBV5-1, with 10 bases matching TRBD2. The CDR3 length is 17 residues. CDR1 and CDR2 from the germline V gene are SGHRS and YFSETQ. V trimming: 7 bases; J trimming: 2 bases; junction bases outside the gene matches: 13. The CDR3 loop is CASAPSGGASSTDTQYF. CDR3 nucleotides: TGCGCCAGCGCCCCAAGCGGGGGGGCCAGCTCCACAGATACGCAGTATTTT.

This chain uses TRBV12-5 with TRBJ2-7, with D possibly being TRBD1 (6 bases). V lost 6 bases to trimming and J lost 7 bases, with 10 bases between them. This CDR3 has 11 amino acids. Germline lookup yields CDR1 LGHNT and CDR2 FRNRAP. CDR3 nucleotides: TGTGCTAGTGGCTCAGGGGTTGAGCAGTACTTC. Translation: CASGSGVEQYF.

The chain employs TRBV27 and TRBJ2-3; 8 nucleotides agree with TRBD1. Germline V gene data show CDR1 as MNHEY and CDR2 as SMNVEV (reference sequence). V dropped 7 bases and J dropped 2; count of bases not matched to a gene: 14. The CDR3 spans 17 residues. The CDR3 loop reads CASTPVQGAVITDTQYF. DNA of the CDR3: TGTGCCAGCACCCCAGTGCAGGGGGCGGTCATCACAGATACGCAGTATTTT.

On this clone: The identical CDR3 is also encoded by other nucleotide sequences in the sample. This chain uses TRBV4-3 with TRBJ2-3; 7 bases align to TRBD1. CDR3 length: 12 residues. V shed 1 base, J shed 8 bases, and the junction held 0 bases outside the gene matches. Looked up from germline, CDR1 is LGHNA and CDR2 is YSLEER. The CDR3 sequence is CASSQAGGTQYF. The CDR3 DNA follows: TGCGCCAGCAGCCAAGCAGGGGGTACGCAGTATTTT.

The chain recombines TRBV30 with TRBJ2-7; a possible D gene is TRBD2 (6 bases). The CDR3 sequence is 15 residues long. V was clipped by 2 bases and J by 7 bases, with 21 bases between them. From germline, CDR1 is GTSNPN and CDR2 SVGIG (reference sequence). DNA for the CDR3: TGTGCCTGGAGTTTAAGCGGGCTCCCAATATGGGAGCAGTACTTC. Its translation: CAWSLSGLPIWEQYF.

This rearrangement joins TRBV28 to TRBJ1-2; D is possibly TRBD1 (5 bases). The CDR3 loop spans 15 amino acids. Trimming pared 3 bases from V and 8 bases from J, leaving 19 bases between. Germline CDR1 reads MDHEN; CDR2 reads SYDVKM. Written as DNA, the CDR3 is TGTGCCAGCAGTTTGGCAGGGACTGGAGCAGGGGGCTACACCTTC. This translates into CASSLAGTGAGGYTF.

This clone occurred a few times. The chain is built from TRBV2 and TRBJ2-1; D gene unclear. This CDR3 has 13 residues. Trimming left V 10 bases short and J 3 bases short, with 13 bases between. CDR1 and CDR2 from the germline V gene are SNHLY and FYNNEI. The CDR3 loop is CATRPSGYNEQFF. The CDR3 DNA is TGTGCCACCCGCCCTAGTGGCTACAATGAGCAGTTCTTC.

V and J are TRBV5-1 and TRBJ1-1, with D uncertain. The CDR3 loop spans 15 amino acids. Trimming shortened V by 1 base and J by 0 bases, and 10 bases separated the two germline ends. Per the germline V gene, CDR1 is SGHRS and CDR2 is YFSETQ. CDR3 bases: TGCGCCAGCAGCTTGAATGGCAGGCTGAACACTGAAGCTTTCTTT. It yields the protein CASSLNGRLNTEAFF.

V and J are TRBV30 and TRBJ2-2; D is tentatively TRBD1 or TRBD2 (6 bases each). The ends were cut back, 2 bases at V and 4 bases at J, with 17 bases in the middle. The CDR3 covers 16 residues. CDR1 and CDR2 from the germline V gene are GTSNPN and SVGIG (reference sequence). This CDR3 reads CAWSMRDIIPTGELFF. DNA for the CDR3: TGTGCCTGGAGTATGCGGGACATCATCCCCACCGGGGAGCTGTTTTTT.

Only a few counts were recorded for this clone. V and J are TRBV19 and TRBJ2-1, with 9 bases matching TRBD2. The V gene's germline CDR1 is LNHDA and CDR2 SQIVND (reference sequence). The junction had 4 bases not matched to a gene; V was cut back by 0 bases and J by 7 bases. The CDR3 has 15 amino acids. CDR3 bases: TGTGCCAGTAGTATAGAGGGACTAGCTCGGAATGAGCAGTTCTTC. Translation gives CASSIEGLARNEQFF. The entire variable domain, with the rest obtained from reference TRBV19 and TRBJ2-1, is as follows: DGGITQSPKYLFRKEGQNVTLSCEQNLNHDAMYWYRQDPGQGLRLIYYSQIVNDFQKGDIAEGYSVSREKKESFPLTVTSAQKNPTAFYLCASSIEGLARNEQFFGPGTRLTVL.

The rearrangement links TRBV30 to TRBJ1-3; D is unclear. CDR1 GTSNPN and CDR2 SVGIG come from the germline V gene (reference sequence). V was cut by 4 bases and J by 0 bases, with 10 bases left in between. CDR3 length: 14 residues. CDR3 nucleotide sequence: TGTGCCTGGATTCCTCGGTACTCTGGAAACACCATATATTTT. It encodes CAWIPRYSGNTIYF.

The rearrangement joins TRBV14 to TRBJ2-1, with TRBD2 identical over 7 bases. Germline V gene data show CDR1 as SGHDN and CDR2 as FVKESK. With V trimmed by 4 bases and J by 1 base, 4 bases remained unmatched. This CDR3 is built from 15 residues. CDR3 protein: CASSPSGTSYNEQFF. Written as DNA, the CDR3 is TGTGCCAGCAGCCCCAGCGGGACTTCCTACAATGAGCAGTTCTTC.

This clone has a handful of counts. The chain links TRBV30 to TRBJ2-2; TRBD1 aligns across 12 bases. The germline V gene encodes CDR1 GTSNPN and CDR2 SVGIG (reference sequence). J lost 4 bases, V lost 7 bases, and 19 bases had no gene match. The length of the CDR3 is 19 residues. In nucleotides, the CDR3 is TGTGCCTCAATCTCCCGGGACAGGGGGCGTCAGGGTGGCACCGGGGAGCTGTTTTTT. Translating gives CASISRDRGRQGGTGELFF.

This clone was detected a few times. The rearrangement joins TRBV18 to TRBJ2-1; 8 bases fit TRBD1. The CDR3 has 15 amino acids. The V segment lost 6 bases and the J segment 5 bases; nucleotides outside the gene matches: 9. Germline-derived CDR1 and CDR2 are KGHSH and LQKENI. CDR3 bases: TGTGCCAGCTCCACCACCGGGACAGGTAACAATGAGCAGTTCTTC. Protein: CASSTTGTGNNEQFF.